Included here is one TCR beta chain sequence, with context. As yet, its antigen is unknown. The sample comes from a study of regulatory and conventional T cells in RAG deficiency. Some clones are missing from TCRdb's copy, which holds only in-frame ones; the method was immunoSEQ multiplex PCR. The sample lists tens of thousands of clones, 89% occurring once. Notes on the study in general: Control T-cell subsets had markedly higher Shannon entropy and lower Simpson indices than RAG-deficient patients. Omenn CD25-high CD127-low cells may be activated cells, not true Tregs. Patient subsets had shorter CDR3s; Omenn Treg-Tconv overlap exceeded 90%.

Germline CDR1 and CDR2: MDHEN and SYDVKM. This CDR3 comprises 13 residues. V lost 10 bases, J lost 0 bases, and 12 bases lay in between. The sample also formed part of further work on regulatory T cells. That paper adds: The primer mix had 52 TRBV and 13 TRBJ primers.

This receptor was obtained from a human donor in good health. The gene calls are TRBV28 and TRBJ1-1; D is possibly TRBD1 (5 bases). The source material was CD8+ T cells sorted from blood. The CDR3 nucleotides read TGTGCCACCTCGGACACCTTGAACACTGAAGCTTTCTTT. Protein product: CATSDTLNTEAFF.